Given below is one TCR beta chain in context. V was trimmed by 4 bases and J by 9 bases, leaving 13 bases between them. CDR1 and CDR2 (germline): SQVTM, ANQGSEA. CDR3 length equals 12 residues. It was with a sample-barcoded 5' primer and a J-beta primer mix that a second PCR of roughly 7 to 12 cycles was run. TCRdb fed the 5' RACE reads into MiXCR, producing one record per CDR3 protein. In the table there are roughly 1 million distinct CDR3 sequences, 20% to 25% of which are singletons. This record comes from a study of blood T cells in healthy people across ages. The sample was also linked to a second study, of T cells of mothers and their children.

The J gene is TRBJ1-5, the V gene TRBV29-1; possible D gene TRBD1, 6 bases. The sequence derives from a girl aged 2-10 years in good health. The specimen sequenced was blood. The DNA of the CDR3 is TGCAGCGTTGGTCCACAGGGCGGGCCCCAGCATTTT. It translates to CSVGPQGGPQHF. Using reference TRBV29-1 and TRBJ1-5 for the parts outside the CDR3, the full variable domain is SAVISQKPSRDICQRGTSLTIQCQVDSQVTMMFWYRQQPGQSLTLIATANQGSEATYESGFVIDKFPISRPNLTFSTLTVSNMSPEDSSIYLCSVGPQGGPQHFGDGTRLSIL.